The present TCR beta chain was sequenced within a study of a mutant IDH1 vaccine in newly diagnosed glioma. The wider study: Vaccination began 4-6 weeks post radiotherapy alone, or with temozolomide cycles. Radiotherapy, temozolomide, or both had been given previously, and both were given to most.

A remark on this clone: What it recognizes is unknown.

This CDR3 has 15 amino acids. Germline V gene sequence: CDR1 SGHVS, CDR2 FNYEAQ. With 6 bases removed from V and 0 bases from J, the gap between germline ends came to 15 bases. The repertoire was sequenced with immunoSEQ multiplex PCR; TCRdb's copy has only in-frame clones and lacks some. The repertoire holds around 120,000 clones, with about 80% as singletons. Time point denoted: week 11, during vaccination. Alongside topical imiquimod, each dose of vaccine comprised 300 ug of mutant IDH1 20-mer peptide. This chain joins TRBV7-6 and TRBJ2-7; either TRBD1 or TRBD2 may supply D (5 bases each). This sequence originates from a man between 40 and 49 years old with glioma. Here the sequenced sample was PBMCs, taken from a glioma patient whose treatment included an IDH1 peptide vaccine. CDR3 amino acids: CASSTNLGDSYEQYF. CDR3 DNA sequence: TGTGCCAGCAGTACTAACCTGGGGGACTCCTACGAGCAGTACTTC.